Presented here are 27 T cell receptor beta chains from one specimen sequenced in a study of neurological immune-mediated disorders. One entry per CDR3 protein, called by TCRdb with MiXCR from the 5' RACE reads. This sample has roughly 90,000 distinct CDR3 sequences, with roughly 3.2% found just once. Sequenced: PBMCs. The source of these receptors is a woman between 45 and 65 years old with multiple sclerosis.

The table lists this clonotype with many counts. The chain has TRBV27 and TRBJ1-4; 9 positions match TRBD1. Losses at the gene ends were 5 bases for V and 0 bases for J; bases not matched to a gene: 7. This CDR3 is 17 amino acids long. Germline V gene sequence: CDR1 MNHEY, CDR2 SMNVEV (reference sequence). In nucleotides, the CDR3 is TGTGCCAGCAGTCCCGGGACAGGGCTGCCAACTAATGAAAAACTGTTTTTT. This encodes CASSPGTGLPTNEKLFF.

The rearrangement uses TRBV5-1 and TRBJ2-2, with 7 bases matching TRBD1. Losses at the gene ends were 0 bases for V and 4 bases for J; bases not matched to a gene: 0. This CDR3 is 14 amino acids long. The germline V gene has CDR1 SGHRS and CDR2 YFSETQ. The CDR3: CASSLDRGTGELFF. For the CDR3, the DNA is TGCGCCAGCAGCTTGGACAGGGGCACCGGGGAGCTGTTTTTT.

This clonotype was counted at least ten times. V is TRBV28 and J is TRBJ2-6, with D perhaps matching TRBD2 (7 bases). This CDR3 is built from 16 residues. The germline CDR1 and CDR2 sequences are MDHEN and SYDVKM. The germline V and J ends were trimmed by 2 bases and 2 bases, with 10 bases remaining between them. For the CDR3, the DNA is TGTGCCAGCAGTTTAGGGGGGGCGCCTGGGGCCAACGTCCTGACTTTC. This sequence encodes CASSLGGAPGANVLTF. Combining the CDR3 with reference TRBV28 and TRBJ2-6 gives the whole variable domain DVKVTQSSRYLVKRTGEKVFLECVQDMDHENMFWYRQDPGLGLRLIYFSYDVKMKEKGDIPEGYSVSREKKERFSLILESASTNQTSMYLCASSLGGAPGANVLTFGAGSRLTVL.

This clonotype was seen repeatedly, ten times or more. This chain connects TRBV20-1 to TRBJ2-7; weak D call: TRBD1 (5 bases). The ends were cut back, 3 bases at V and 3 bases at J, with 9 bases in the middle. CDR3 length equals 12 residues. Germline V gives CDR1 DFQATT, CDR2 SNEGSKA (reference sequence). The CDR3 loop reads CSASIQGYEQYF. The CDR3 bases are TGCAGTGCTAGTATCCAGGGCTACGAGCAGTACTTC.

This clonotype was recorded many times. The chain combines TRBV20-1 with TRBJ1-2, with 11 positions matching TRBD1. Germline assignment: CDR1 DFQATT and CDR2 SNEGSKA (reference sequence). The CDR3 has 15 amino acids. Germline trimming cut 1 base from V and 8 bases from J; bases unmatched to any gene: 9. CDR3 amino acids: CSARGSLDRGPGYTF. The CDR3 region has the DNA TGCAGTGCTAGAGGGTCCTTGGACAGGGGGCCGGGCTACACCTTC.

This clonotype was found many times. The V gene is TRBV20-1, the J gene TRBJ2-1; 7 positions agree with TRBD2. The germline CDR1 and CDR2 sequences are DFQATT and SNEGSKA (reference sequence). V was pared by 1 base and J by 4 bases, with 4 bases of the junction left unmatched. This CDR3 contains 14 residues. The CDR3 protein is CSARAAGEYNEQFF. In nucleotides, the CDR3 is TGCAGTGCTAGAGCTGCGGGGGAGTACAATGAGCAGTTCTTC.

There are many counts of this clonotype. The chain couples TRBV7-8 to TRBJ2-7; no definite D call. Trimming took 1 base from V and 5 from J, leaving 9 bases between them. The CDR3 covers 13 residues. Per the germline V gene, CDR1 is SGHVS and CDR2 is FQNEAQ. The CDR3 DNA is TGTGCCAGCAGCTTAGGCCTAGTCGACGAGCAGTACTTC. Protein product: CASSLGLVDEQYF.

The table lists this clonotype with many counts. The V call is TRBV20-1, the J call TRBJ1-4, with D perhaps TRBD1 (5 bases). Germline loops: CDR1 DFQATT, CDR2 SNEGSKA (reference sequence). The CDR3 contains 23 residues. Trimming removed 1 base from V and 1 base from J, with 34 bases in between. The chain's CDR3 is CSARVFLLQGEGESPGTNEKLFF. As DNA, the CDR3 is TGCAGTGCTAGAGTCTTCCTCTTGCAGGGCGAGGGCGAGTCACCAGGAACTAATGAAAAACTGTTTTTT.

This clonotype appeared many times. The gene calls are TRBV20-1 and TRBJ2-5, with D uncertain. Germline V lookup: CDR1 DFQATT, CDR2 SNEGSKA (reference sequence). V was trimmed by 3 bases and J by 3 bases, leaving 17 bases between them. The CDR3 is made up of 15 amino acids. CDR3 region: CSARPDEPLKETQYF. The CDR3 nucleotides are TGCAGTGCTAGGCCCGATGAACCCTTAAAAGAGACCCAGTACTTC.

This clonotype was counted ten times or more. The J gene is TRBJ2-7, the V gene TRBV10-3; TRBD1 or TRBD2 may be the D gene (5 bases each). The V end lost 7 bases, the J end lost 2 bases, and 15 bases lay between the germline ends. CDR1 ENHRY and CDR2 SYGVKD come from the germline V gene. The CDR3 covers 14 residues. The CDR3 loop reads CAIMPGAFAYEQYF. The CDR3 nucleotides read TGTGCCATCATGCCCGGGGCTTTCGCCTACGAGCAGTACTTC.

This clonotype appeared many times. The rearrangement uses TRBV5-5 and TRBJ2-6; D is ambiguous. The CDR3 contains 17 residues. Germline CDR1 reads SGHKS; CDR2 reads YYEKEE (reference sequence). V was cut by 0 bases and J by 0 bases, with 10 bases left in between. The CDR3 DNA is TGTGCCAGCAGCTTGGGGTTCGATAGCTCTGGGGCCAACGTCCTGACTTTC. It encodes CASSLGFDSSGANVLTF. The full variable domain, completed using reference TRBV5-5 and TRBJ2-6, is DAGVTQSPTHLIKTRGQQVTLRCSPISGHKSVSWYQQVLGQGPQFIFQYYEKEERGRGNFPDRFSARQFPNYSSELNVNALLLGDSALYLCASSLGFDSSGANVLTFGAGSRLTVL.

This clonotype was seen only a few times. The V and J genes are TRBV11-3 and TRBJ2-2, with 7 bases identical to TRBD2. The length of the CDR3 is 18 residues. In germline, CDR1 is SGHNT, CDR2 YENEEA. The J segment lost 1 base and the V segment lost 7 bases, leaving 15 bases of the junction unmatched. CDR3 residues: CASIGGSTFIQNTGELFF. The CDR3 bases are TGTGCCAGCATCGGGGGGTCTACCTTTATTCAGAACACCGGGGAGCTGTTTTTT.

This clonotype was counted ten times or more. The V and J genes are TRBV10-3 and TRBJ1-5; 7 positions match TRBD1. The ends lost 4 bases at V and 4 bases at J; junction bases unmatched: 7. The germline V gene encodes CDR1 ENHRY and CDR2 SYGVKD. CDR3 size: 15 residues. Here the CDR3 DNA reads TGTGCCATCAGTGCCTCGACAGGGTTAAATCAGCCCCAGCATTTT. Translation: CAISASTGLNQPQHF.

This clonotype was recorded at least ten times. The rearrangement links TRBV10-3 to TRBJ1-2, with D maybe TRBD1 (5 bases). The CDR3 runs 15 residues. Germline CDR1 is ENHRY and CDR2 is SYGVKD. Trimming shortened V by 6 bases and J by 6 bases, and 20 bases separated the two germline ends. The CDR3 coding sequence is TGTGCCATCAGCCCAGGAGTACAGGCTATGGATGGCTACACCTTC. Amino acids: CAISPGVQAMDGYTF.

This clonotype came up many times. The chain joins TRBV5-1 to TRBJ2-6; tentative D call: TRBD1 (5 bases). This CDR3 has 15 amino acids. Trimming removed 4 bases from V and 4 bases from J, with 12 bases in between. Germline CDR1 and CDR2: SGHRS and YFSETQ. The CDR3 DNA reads TGCGCCAGCAGCCCTAAGGGGTCAGGGGCCAACGTCCTGACTTTC. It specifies CASSPKGSGANVLTF.

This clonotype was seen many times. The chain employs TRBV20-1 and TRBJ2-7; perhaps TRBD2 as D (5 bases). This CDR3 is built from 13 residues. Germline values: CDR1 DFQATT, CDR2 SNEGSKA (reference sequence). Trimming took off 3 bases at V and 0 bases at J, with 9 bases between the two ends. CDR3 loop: CSASLAGSYEQYF. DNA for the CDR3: TGCAGTGCTAGTCTGGCGGGCTCCTACGAGCAGTACTTC.

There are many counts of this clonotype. The CDR3 DNA is TGTGCCAGCAGCTTGGGACACCTACGCTCCTACAATGAGCAGTTCTTC. This encodes CASSLGHLRSYNEQFF. The rearrangement uses TRBV5-6 and TRBJ2-1; D not certain. The CDR3 extends over 16 amino acids. CDR1 and CDR2 (germline): SGHDT, YYEEEE. With 0 bases removed from V and 0 bases from J, the gap between germline ends came to 10 bases.

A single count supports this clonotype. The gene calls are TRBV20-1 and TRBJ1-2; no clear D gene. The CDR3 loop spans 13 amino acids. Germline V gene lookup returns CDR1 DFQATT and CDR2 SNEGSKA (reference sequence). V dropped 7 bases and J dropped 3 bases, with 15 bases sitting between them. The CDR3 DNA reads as TGCAGTGATCGTGGGAAGGGTGACTATGGCTACACCTTC. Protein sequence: CSDRGKGDYGYTF.

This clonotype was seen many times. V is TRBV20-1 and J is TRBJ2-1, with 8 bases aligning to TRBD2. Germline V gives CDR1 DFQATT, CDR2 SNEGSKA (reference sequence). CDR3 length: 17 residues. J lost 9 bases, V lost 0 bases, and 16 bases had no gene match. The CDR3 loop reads CSARDSVGGLAGGEQFF. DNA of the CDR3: TGCAGTGCTAGAGACAGTGTTGGAGGGCTAGCGGGCGGTGAGCAGTTCTTC.

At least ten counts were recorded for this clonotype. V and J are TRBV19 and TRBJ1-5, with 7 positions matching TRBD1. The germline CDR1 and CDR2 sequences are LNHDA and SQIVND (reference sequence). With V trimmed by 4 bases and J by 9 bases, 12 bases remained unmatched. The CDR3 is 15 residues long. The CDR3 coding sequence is TGTGCCAGTAGTACACGGGACAGCTCTCGGGGGCCCCAGCATTTT. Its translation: CASSTRDSSRGPQHF.

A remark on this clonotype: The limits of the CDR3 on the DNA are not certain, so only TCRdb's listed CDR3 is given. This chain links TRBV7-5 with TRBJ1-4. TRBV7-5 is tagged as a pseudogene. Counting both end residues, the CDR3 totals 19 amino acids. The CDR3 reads CISVPEALDGSAANEKLFF.

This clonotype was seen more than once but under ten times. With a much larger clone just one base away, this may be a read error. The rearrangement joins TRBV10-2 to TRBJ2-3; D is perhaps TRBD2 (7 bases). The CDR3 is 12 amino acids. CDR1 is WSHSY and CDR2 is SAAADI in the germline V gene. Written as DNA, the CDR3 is TGCGACAGCGAAATGACGGGGGGCACGCAGTATTTT. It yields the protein CDSEMTGGTQYF.

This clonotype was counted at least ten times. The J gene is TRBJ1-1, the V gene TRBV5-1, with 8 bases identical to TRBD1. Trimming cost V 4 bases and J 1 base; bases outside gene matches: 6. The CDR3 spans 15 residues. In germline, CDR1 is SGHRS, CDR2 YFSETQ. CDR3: CASSGAGTGNTEAFF. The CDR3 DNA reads TGCGCCAGCAGCGGAGCCGGGACAGGGAACACTGAAGCTTTCTTT.

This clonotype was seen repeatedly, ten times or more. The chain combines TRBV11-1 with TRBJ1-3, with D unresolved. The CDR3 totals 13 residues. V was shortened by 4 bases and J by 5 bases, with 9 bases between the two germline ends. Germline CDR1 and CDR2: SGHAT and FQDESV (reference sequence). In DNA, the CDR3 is TGTGCCAGCAGCTCTGAAGCTCGAAACACCATATATTTT. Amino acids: CASSSEARNTIYF.

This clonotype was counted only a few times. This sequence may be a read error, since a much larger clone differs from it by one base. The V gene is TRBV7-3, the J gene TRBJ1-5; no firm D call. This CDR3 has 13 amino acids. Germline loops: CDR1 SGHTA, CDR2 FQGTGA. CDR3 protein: CASSPSSNQHQHF. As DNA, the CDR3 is TGTGCCAGCAGCCCCAGTAGCAATCAGCACCAGCATTTT.

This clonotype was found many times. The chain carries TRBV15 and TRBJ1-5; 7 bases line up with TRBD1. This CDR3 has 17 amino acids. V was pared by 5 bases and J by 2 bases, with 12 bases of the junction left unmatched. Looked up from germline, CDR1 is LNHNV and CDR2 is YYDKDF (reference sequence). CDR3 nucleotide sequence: TGTGCCACCAGCTCTCAGCGGCCAGGGGGTGGCAATCAGCCCCAGCATTTT. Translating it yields CATSSQRPGGGNQPQHF.

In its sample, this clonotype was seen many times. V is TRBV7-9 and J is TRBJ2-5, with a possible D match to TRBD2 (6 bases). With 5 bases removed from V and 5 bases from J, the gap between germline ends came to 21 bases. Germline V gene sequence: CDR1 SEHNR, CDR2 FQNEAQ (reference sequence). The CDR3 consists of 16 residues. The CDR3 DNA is TGTGCCAGCAGCCCCTCCCGGGAGAGCCCCAGCGAGACCCAGTACTTC. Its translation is CASSPSRESPSETQYF.